These 29 T cell receptor beta chains came from one sample sequenced in a study of T cells after yellow fever vaccination. TCRdb re-derived calls from the 5' RACE reads in MiXCR, one entry per CDR3 protein. The sample records approximately 240,000 distinct CDR3 sequences, about 3.9% being singletons. The source material was PBMCs, sampled 15 days after the yellow fever booster vaccination. The receptors stem from a man aged 18 to 29 who received the YFV17D yellow fever vaccine.

This clonotype was counted many times. V usage is TRBV27 and J usage is TRBJ2-3; TRBD2 matches at 15 bases. This CDR3 region has 17 residues. From germline, CDR1 is MNHEY and CDR2 SMNVEV (reference sequence). V lost 4 bases and J lost 4; bases outside the gene matches: 6. CDR3 in amino acids: CASSSRTSGGESDTQYF. The CDR3 DNA is TGTGCCAGCAGTTCCCGGACTAGCGGGGGGGAGTCAGATACGCAGTATTTT.

In this sample, this clonotype turned up many times. V usage is TRBV9 and J usage is TRBJ1-5, with D possibly TRBD1 on 5 matching bases. CDR1 and CDR2 (germline): SGDLS, YYNGEE. The CDR3 covers 14 residues. The V and J ends lost 0 bases and 1 base respectively, with 5 bases between them. The CDR3, as DNA: TGTGCCAGCAGCGTAGGACAGAGCAATCAGCCCCAGCATTTT. Translation gives CASSVGQSNQPQHF. Full variable domain (outside the CDR3, taken from reference TRBV9 and TRBJ1-5): DSGVTQTPKHLITATGQRVTLRCSPRSGDLSVYWYQQSLDQGLQFLIQYYNGEERAKGNILERFSAQQFPDLHSELNLSSLELGDSALYFCASSVGQSNQPQHFGDGTRLSIL.

This clonotype came up many times. The J gene is TRBJ1-6, the V gene TRBV7-2, with D perhaps matching TRBD1 (6 bases). The CDR3 has 18 amino acids. The germline CDR1 and CDR2 sequences are SGHTA and FQGNSA. V dropped 5 bases and J dropped 7 bases, with 24 bases sitting between them. The CDR3 sequence: CASSPTSNGGGGNSPLHF. The CDR3 coding sequence is TGTGCCAGCAGCCCGACCTCTAACGGGGGAGGGGGAAATTCACCCCTCCACTTT.

This clonotype has ten or more counts. This sequence joins TRBV25-1 and TRBJ2-3; TRBD1 is a possible D gene (5 bases). Germline V gene data show CDR1 as MGHDK and CDR2 as SYGVNS. CDR3 length: 17 residues. V lost 3 bases and J lost 3, with 19 bases in between. The CDR3 DNA sequence: TGTGCCAGCAGTGACCGGCCAGGGCGTGTAGGGACAGATACGCAGTATTTT. Its translation is CASSDRPGRVGTDTQYF. Combining the CDR3 with reference TRBV25-1 and TRBJ2-3 gives the whole variable domain EADIYQTPRYLVIGTGKKITLECSQTMGHDKMYWYQQDPGMELHLIHYSYGVNSTEKGDLSSESTVSRIRTEHFPLTLESARPSHTSQYLCASSDRPGRVGTDTQYFGPGTRLTVL.

This clonotype was detected ten times or more. The rearrangement joins TRBV2 to TRBJ2-4; 9 bases are a match to TRBD2. This CDR3 spans 13 amino acids. Germline V gene sequence: CDR1 SNHLY, CDR2 FYNNEI. The V segment lost 8 bases and the J segment 8 bases; nucleotides outside the gene matches: 7. CDR3 sequence: CASGIAGADIQYF. The CDR3 DNA reads TGTGCCAGCGGAATAGCGGGGGCGGACATTCAGTACTTC.

This clonotype was observed many times. This sequence joins TRBV27 and TRBJ2-5; 11 nucleotides align to TRBD2. Trimming took 4 bases from V and 1 from J; bases not matched to a gene: 11. The CDR3 extends over 18 amino acids. In germline, CDR1 is MNHEY, CDR2 SMNVEV (reference sequence). In nucleotides, the CDR3 is TGTGCCAGCAGTTCCTCGACTAGCGGGGCCTTCCCCCAAGAGACCCAGTACTTC. It is translated as CASSSSTSGAFPQETQYF.

This clonotype has ten or more counts. This sequence joins TRBV6-5 and TRBJ1-2; no clear D gene. Germline lookup yields CDR1 MNHEY and CDR2 SVGAGI. Trimming took off 6 bases at V and 4 bases at J, with 12 bases between the two ends. The CDR3 extends over 13 amino acids. CDR3 in amino acids: CASSPNFIYGYTF. CDR3 bases: TGTGCCAGCAGCCCTAACTTCATCTATGGCTACACCTTC.

This clonotype was detected many times. The J gene is TRBJ2-1, the V gene TRBV11-2; TRBD1 matches at 9 bases. The germline V gene encodes CDR1 SGHAT and CDR2 FQNNGV. J lost 9 bases, V lost 5 bases, and 5 bases had no gene match. CDR3 length: 13 amino acids. The CDR3 region has the DNA TGTGCCAGCAGCCGGGACAGGGATAGTGAGCAGTTCTTC. This sequence encodes CASSRDRDSEQFF. Looking up the rest from reference TRBV11-2 and TRBJ2-1 gives the full variable domain: EAGVAQSPRYKIIEKRQSVAFWCNPISGHATLYWYQQILGQGPKLLIQFQNNGVVDDSQLPKDRFSAERLKGVDSTLKIQPAKLEDSAVYLCASSRDRDSEQFFGPGTRLTVL.

This clonotype was seen many times. V usage is TRBV12-3 or TRBV12-4 and J usage is TRBJ1-2; D unresolved. This CDR3 region has 13 residues. V was pared by 2 bases and J by 5 bases, with 9 bases between. The CDR3 DNA reads as TGTGCCAGCAGTTTACCCCCGGGGTATGGCTACACCTTC. Encoded protein: CASSLPPGYGYTF.

This clonotype was detected many times. This chain links TRBV19 with TRBJ2-3; TRBD1 might be the D (6 bases). CDR1 and CDR2 from the germline V gene are LNHDA and SQIVND (reference sequence). The CDR3 is 14 amino acids. The ends were cut back, 9 bases at V and 2 bases at J, with 15 bases in the middle. The CDR3 loop is CASRQEHATDTQYF. CDR3 coding DNA: TGTGCCAGCCGACAGGAGCACGCCACAGATACGCAGTATTTT.

This clonotype was observed many times. The CDR3 loop reads CASALGFGETQYF. The CDR3 DNA sequence: TGCGCCAGCGCCCTAGGGTTCGGAGAGACCCAGTACTTC. V usage is TRBV5-1 and J usage is TRBJ2-5, with no clear D. Germline lookup yields CDR1 SGHRS and CDR2 YFSETQ. With 7 bases removed from V and 4 bases from J, the gap between germline ends came to 14 bases. The CDR3 runs to 13 residues. The entire variable domain, with the rest obtained from reference TRBV5-1 and TRBJ2-5, is as follows: KAGVTQTPRYLIKTRGQQVTLSCSPISGHRSVSWYQQTPGQGLQFLFEYFSETQRNKGNFPGRFSGRQFSNSRSEMNVSTLELGDSALYLCASALGFGETQYFGPGTRLLVL.

This clonotype was picked up many times. CDR3 bases: TGTGCCAGCAGCCCGAAACGGGCCAGCTCCTACAATGAGCAGTTCTTC. Its protein is CASSPKRASSYNEQFF. This chain joins TRBV4-2 and TRBJ2-1; D ambiguous. Germline assignment: CDR1 LGHNA and CDR2 YNFKEQ. CDR3 length equals 16 residues. Trimming stripped 4 bases from V and 0 bases from J, with 13 bases between.

This clonotype was seen ten or more times. The chain has TRBV4-1 and TRBJ2-4; no clear D. V was pared by 0 bases and J by 0 bases, with 9 bases between. The CDR3 has 16 amino acids. Germline CDR1 reads MGHRA; CDR2 reads YSYEKL. The CDR3 DNA reads as TGCGCCAGCAGCCAAGATAATACGAGAGCCAAAAACATTCAGTACTTC. It encodes CASSQDNTRAKNIQYF.

This clonotype was found many times. This chain links TRBV29-1 with TRBJ1-1, with D unresolved. Trimming shortened V by 4 bases and J by 3 bases, and 9 bases separated the two germline ends. Germline V gene data show CDR1 as SQVTM and CDR2 as ANQGSEA. This CDR3 is 12 amino acids long. This CDR3 is CSVGPGDTEAFF. CDR3 coding DNA: TGCAGCGTTGGCCCAGGTGACACTGAAGCTTTCTTT.

This clonotype was counted at least ten times. This chain connects TRBV12-3 or TRBV12-4 to TRBJ2-1, with TRBD2 matching over 8 bases. Germline trimming cut 3 bases from V and 3 bases from J; bases unmatched to any gene: 4. The CDR3 spans 15 residues. The CDR3 sequence: CASSLGAGDYNEQFF. The CDR3, as DNA: TGTGCCAGCAGTTTGGGAGCGGGGGACTACAATGAGCAGTTCTTC.

This clonotype was seen many times. The V gene is TRBV27, the J gene TRBJ1-1, with D unresolved. Germline V gene sequence: CDR1 MNHEY, CDR2 SMNVEV (reference sequence). This CDR3 has 13 residues. The V gene lost 3 bases and the J gene lost 3 bases, with 8 bases spanning the gap. CDR3 loop: CASSLRTDTEAFF. CDR3 DNA sequence: TGTGCCAGCAGTTTGAGGACGGACACTGAAGCTTTCTTT.

This chain joins TRBV4-1 and TRBJ2-7; 8 positions match TRBD2. V dropped 1 base and J dropped 0; count of bases not matched to a gene: 11. The CDR3 is made up of 18 amino acids. The V gene's germline CDR1 is MGHRA and CDR2 YSYEKL. CDR3 in DNA: TGCGCCAGCAGCCAAGGTTCCCTGTCTAGCGGGTACTCCTACGAGCAGTACTTC. Translated, it gives CASSQGSLSSGYSYEQYF.

The sample holds many counts of this clonotype. CDR3 nucleotide sequence: TGTGCCATCAGTGGCTCAGACAGGGGGTACGAGCAGTACGTC. This translates into CAISGSDRGYEQYV. The gene calls are TRBV10-3 and TRBJ2-7; TRBD1 aligns across 9 bases. CDR1 and CDR2 (germline): ENHRY, SYGVKD. This CDR3 comprises 14 residues. Trimming took 4 bases from V and 4 from J; bases not matched to a gene: 5.

This clonotype was seen at least ten times. The chain has TRBV12-3 or TRBV12-4 and TRBJ2-3, with 9 bases lining up with TRBD1. The CDR3 sequence is 18 residues long. V was clipped by 5 bases and J by 5 bases; unmatched bases: 17. CDR3 region: CASSLGGHTGGAVDTQYF. CDR3 coding DNA: TGTGCCAGCAGTCTGGGGGGGCACACAGGGGGCGCGGTAGATACGCAGTATTTT.

The table lists this clonotype with many counts. J is TRBJ1-6 and V is TRBV7-9; D gene ambiguous. This CDR3 is built from 16 residues. V shed 3 bases and J shed 12 bases, with 21 bases lying between them. Germline V lookup: CDR1 SEHNR, CDR2 FQNEAQ (reference sequence). The CDR3 coding sequence is TGTGCCAGCAGCTTTGGATCCGCCGTGGCCGGAGGACCCCTCCACTTT. This encodes CASSFGSAVAGGPLHF.

With regard to this clonotype: A much larger clone differs by one base, so this may be a read error. This CDR3 is CSAGGAPRTYNEQFF. CDR3 bases: TGCAGTGCTGGTGGGGCCCCGAGGACTTACAATGAGCAGTTCTTC. The V and J genes are TRBV20-1 and TRBJ2-1; TRBD1 or TRBD2 may be the D gene (5 bases each). Trimming stripped 5 bases from V and 4 bases from J, with 18 bases between. Germline V gene lookup returns CDR1 DFQATT and CDR2 SNEGSKA (reference sequence). This CDR3 has 15 residues.

This clonotype has a count of ten or more. The chain uses TRBV7-9 and TRBJ2-5; D is unclear. V gave up 5 bases and J gave up 2 bases, with 9 bases separating them. The CDR3 has 13 amino acids. Germline CDR1 reads SEHNR; CDR2 reads FQNEAQ (reference sequence). The CDR3 here is CASSIRAQETQYF. The DNA for the CDR3 is TGTGCCAGCAGCATCCGGGCACAAGAGACCCAGTACTTC.

This clonotype was counted many times. The V call is TRBV2, the J call TRBJ2-2, with a tentative D call TRBD1 (5 bases). Germline-derived CDR1 and CDR2 are SNHLY and FYNNEI. This CDR3 has 14 residues. The V end lost 6 bases, the J end lost 0 bases, and 8 bases lay between the germline ends. In nucleotides, the CDR3 is TGTGCCAGCAGCAGGACATCGAACACCGGGGAGCTGTTTTTT. It encodes CASSRTSNTGELFF.

This clonotype was detected ten times or more. CDR3 loop: CASSYSRRLNTEAFF. CDR3 bases: TGTGCCAGCAGTTACTCGCGGAGGTTGAACACTGAAGCTTTCTTT. This chain uses TRBV6-2 or TRBV6-3 with TRBJ1-1; D ambiguous. The CDR3 contains 15 residues. The germline CDR1 and CDR2 sequences are MNHEY and SVGEGT. The V end was cut by 0 bases, the J end by 0 bases, with 8 bases between.

This clonotype was observed many times. The chain links TRBV12-3 or TRBV12-4 to TRBJ2-4; 12 bases are a match to TRBD2. The CDR3 contains 19 residues. Germline trimming cut 9 bases from V and 0 bases from J; bases unmatched to any gene: 15. CDR3 bases: TGTGCCAGTACTTGGACTAGCGGGGCCCTATGGGGAGCCAAAAACATTCAGTACTTC. The encoded protein is CASTWTSGALWGAKNIQYF.

In this sample, this clonotype turned up many times. The genes are TRBV2 and TRBJ1-5; 7 nucleotides match TRBD1. Trimming removed 3 bases from V and 5 bases from J; junction bases left unmatched: 4. Per the germline V gene, CDR1 is SNHLY and CDR2 is FYNNEI. The length of the CDR3 is 14 residues. CDR3 DNA sequence: TGTGCCAGCAGTGATAAGGGGGCTGATCAGCCCCAGCATTTT. As protein: CASSDKGADQPQHF.

This clonotype was seen only a few times. The chain links TRBV6-5 to TRBJ2-3; D remains unclear. The germline V gene has CDR1 MNHEY and CDR2 SVGAGI. V was trimmed by 5 bases and J by 4 bases, leaving 13 bases between them. This CDR3 is 14 amino acids long. The CDR3 protein is CASSRARMPDTQYF. In nucleotides, the CDR3 is TGTGCCAGCAGTAGGGCGCGGATGCCAGATACGCAGTATTTT.

The genes are TRBV4-3 and TRBJ1-1; no firm D call. CDR3 length: 13 residues. In germline, CDR1 is LGHNA, CDR2 YSLEER. V lost 1 base to trimming and J lost 6 bases, with 9 bases between them. The CDR3 loop reads CASSQAEGAEAFF. The CDR3 nucleotides read TGCGCCAGCAGCCAAGCTGAAGGCGCTGAAGCTTTCTTT.

This clonotype has a count of ten or more. The chain uses TRBV29-1 and TRBJ1-6, with a possible D match to TRBD1 (5 bases). CDR1 is SQVTM and CDR2 is ANQGSEA in the germline V gene. V was cut by 5 bases and J by 7 bases, with 9 bases left in between. The CDR3 spans 12 residues. CDR3 sequence (DNA): TGCAGCGTTCGGCAGGGAAATTCACCCCTCCACTTT. Protein: CSVRQGNSPLHF. The full variable domain, its missing parts supplied by reference TRBV29-1 and TRBJ1-6, is SAVISQKPSRDICQRGTSLTIQCQVDSQVTMMFWYRQQPGQSLTLIATANQGSEATYESGFVIDKFPISRPNLTFSTLTVSNMSPEDSSIYLCSVRQGNSPLHFGNGTRLTVT.